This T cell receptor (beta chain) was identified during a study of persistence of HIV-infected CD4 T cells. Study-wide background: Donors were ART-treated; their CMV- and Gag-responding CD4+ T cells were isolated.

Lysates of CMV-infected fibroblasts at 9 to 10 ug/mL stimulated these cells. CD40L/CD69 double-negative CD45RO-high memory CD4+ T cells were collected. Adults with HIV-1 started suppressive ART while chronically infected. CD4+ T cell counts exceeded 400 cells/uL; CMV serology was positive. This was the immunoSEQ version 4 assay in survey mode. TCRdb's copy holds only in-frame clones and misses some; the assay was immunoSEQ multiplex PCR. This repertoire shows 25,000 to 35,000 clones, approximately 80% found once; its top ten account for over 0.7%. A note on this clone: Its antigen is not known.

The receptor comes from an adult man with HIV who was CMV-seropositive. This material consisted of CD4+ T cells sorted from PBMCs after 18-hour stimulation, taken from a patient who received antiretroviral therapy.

CDR3 amino acids: CASSPNERGVSYEQYF. CDR3 in DNA: TGCGCCAGCAGCCCTAACGAGCGGGGGGTCTCCTACGAGCAGTACTTC. This chain uses TRBV4-1 with TRBJ2-7; 9 bases fit TRBD2. CDR3 size: 16 residues. From germline, CDR1 is MGHRA and CDR2 YSYEKL. Germline trimming cut 4 bases from V and 0 bases from J; bases unmatched to any gene: 7.